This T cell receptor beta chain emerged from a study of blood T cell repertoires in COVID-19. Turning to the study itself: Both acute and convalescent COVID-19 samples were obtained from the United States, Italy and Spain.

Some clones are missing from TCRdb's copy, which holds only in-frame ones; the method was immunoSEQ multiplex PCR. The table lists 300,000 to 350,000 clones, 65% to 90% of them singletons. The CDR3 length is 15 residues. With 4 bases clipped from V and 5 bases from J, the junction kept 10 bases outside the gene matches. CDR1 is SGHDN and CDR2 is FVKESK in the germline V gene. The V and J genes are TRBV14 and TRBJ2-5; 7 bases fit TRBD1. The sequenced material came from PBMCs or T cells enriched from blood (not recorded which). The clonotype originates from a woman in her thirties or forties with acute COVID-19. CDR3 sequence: CASSPTGVPGETQYF. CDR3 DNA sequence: TGTGCCAGCAGCCCTACAGGGGTCCCCGGGGAGACCCAGTACTTC.